The 26 T cell receptor beta chains listed next were all sequenced from one sample in a study of T-cell memory formation after mild COVID-19 (dated by TCRdb to 2020 to 2023). The library was made by 5' RACE. The sequencer listed for this sample is Illumina NovaSeq 6000. TCRdb redid the processing of the public reads, applying fastp at Q25 and MiXCR, and retained in-frame beta chains. Entries that share a CDR3 protein sequence are merged under the most common genes and DNA. This sample comprises some 120,000 distinct CDR3 sequences, about 5.9% of them detected only once. The ten most abundant clones make up 2% to 2.5% of the sample. Sequencing was performed on PBMCs or a T cell subset sorted from them (not recorded which). The source of these receptors is an adult woman who had mild COVID-19 (a few samples of this study predate the infection). The sample titles of this study are shuffled in the database, so cell type and time point are left out; the donor was told from shared clones.

This clonotype has a count of ten or more. The chain couples TRBV11-2 to TRBJ2-4, with D possibly being TRBD2 (6 bases). The CDR3 extends over 13 amino acids. Trimming pared 5 bases from V and 8 bases from J, leaving 13 bases between. Germline lookup yields CDR1 SGHAT and CDR2 FQNNGV. The CDR3 coding sequence is TGTGCCAGCAGCCCCGGCGGCGGGGACATTCAGTACTTC. The encoded protein is CASSPGGGDIQYF.

In its sample, this clonotype was seen a few times. The chain uses TRBV10-3 and TRBJ2-5; 7 bases align to TRBD1. Germline V gene data show CDR1 as ENHRY and CDR2 as SYGVKD. This CDR3 contains 14 residues. V gave up 6 bases and J gave up 2 bases; unmatched junction bases: 6. The chain's CDR3 is CAIRNPGQQETQYF. The CDR3 DNA reads as TGTGCCATCAGGAATCCGGGACAGCAAGAGACCCAGTACTTC.

This clonotype was counted many times. This chain uses TRBV29-1 with TRBJ2-1, with 8 positions matching TRBD2. V dropped 6 bases and J dropped 4; count of bases not matched to a gene: 11. The CDR3 extends over 15 amino acids. CDR1 is SQVTM, CDR2 ANQGSEA, per germline. The CDR3 DNA sequence: TGCAGCGTCACAGGGCAGCGGGGGAGTTACAATGAGCAGTTCTTC. Translation gives CSVTGQRGSYNEQFF.

This clonotype was found a few times. The chain is built from TRBV6-2 or TRBV6-3 and TRBJ2-1; 8 bases line up with TRBD2. This CDR3 has 12 amino acids. V gave up 6 bases and J gave up 12 bases; unmatched junction bases: 7. Germline CDR1 is MNHEY and CDR2 is SVGEGT. Here the CDR3 DNA reads TGTGCCAGCAGCCAAATAGCGGGAAGGCAGTTCTTC. Protein product: CASSQIAGRQFF.

This clonotype was detected many times. This chain uses TRBV25-1 with TRBJ2-5; D tentatively reads TRBD1 or TRBD2 (5 bases each). Germline loops: CDR1 MGHDK, CDR2 SYGVNS. CDR3 length: 11 amino acids. Trimming shortened V by 6 bases and J by 7 bases, and 9 bases separated the two germline ends. The CDR3 region is CASSGAGTQYF. Here the CDR3 DNA reads TGTGCCAGCAGCGGGGCGGGGACCCAGTACTTC.

This sequence joins TRBV5-1 and TRBJ1-3, with no clear D. Germline V lookup: CDR1 SGHRS, CDR2 YFSETQ. This CDR3 comprises 14 residues. The ends were cut back, 0 bases at V and 2 bases at J, with 6 bases in the middle. In nucleotides, the CDR3 is TGCGCCAGCAGCTTGGACAGACCTGGAAACACCATATATTTT. Protein: CASSLDRPGNTIYF.

This clonotype was picked up many times. The V call is TRBV12-3 or TRBV12-4, the J call TRBJ1-6; no definite D call. Trimming left V 5 bases short and J 7 bases short, with 3 bases between. The CDR3 runs to 11 residues. The CDR3 nucleotides read TGTGCCAGCAGTAGCAATTCACCCCTCCACTTT. It yields the protein CASSSNSPLHF.

This clonotype was seen many times. A junction boundary mismatches the germline segment, possibly from a read error. This chain connects TRBV12-3 or TRBV12-4 to TRBJ2-7, with 8 bases lining up with TRBD2. The CDR3 is 13 amino acids. The CDR3, as DNA: TGTGCCAGCAGTCTAGCGGGCCTCTACGAGCAGTACTTC. It is translated as CASSLAGLYEQYF.

This chain links TRBV5-1 with TRBJ1-1, with TRBD1 matching over 7 bases. This CDR3 is 15 amino acids long. V gave up 4 bases and J gave up 1 base; unmatched junction bases: 7. CDR1 is SGHRS and CDR2 is YFSETQ in the germline V gene. The CDR3 protein is CASSPIGQENTEAFF. The CDR3, as DNA: TGCGCCAGCAGCCCAATCGGACAGGAGAACACTGAAGCTTTCTTT.

V gene TRBV5-4 combines with J gene TRBJ2-5, with 9 bases that match TRBD1. With 4 bases clipped from V and 5 bases from J, the junction kept 9 bases outside the gene matches. There are 15 residues in the CDR3. CDR1 is SGHNT, CDR2 YYREEE, per germline (reference sequence). The chain's CDR3 is CASSLTTGGGETQYF. The CDR3 nucleotides read TGTGCCAGCAGCCTAACGACAGGGGGTGGCGAGACCCAGTACTTC.

V is TRBV21-1 and J is TRBJ1-1. TRBV21-1 is shown as a pseudogene. The CDR3 has 12 amino acids. The CDR3 DNA follows: TGTGCCAGCAGGAGGGTAAGCACTGAAGCTTTCTTT. This gives the protein CASRRVSTEAFF.

This clonotype occurred many times. V is TRBV6-2 or TRBV6-3 and J is TRBJ2-7, with 14 nucleotides matching TRBD2. This CDR3 region has 15 residues. J was trimmed by 4 bases and V by 6 bases; bases with no gene match: 5. Germline-derived CDR1 and CDR2 are MNHEY and SVGEGT. Here the CDR3 DNA reads TGTGCCAGCAGCTCGGGACTAGCGGGAGTTTACGAGCAGTACTTC. It codes for CASSSGLAGVYEQYF.

This clonotype has ten or more counts. The gene calls are TRBV7-3 and TRBJ2-1, with D maybe TRBD2 (6 bases). This CDR3 contains 13 residues. The V end was cut by 6 bases, the J end by 3 bases, with 9 bases between. Germline CDR1 reads SGHTA; CDR2 reads FQGTGA. The CDR3 reads CASSSGVYNEQFF. The CDR3 bases are TGTGCCAGCAGTTCGGGGGTCTACAATGAGCAGTTCTTC.

Many counts were recorded for this clonotype. The rearrangement links TRBV4-1 to TRBJ2-5; 7 positions match TRBD2. J lost 6 bases, V lost 0 bases, and 19 bases had no gene match. Germline V gives CDR1 MGHRA, CDR2 YSYEKL. The CDR3 contains 19 residues. CDR3 residues: CASSQEIGGTTNNRKTQYF. For the CDR3, the DNA is TGCGCCAGCAGCCAAGAAATCGGGGGGACGACTAATAACCGGAAGACCCAGTACTTC.

This clonotype has a count of ten or more. The CDR3 DNA reads as TGCAGTGCTAGACCCCTTAGAGGAGGGCCCAAAAACATTCAGTACTTC. Its translation: CSARPLRGGPKNIQYF. The chain employs TRBV20-1 and TRBJ2-4, with D perhaps matching TRBD2 (6 bases). CDR3 size: 16 residues. V was clipped by 2 bases and J by 2 bases, with 16 bases between them. Germline lookup yields CDR1 DFQATT and CDR2 SNEGSKA (reference sequence).

This clonotype was found a few times. This chain joins TRBV12-3 or TRBV12-4 and TRBJ2-1; 8 positions match TRBD2. The V gene end was trimmed by 0 bases and the J gene end by 8 bases; junction bases not matched to a gene: 6. The length of the CDR3 is 15 residues. The CDR3 nucleotides are TGTGCCAGCAGTTTAGCTAGCGGGGTGTCCTATGAGCAGTTCTTC. Translation: CASSLASGVSYEQFF.

This clonotype was seen many times. The V and J genes are TRBV5-1 and TRBJ2-7, with D perhaps matching TRBD1 (6 bases). V lost 0 bases and J lost 6, with 10 bases in between. CDR1 is SGHRS and CDR2 is YFSETQ in the germline V gene. The CDR3 extends over 13 amino acids. The chain's CDR3 is CASSLGGQGEQYF. CDR3 coding DNA: TGCGCCAGCAGCTTGGGGGGGCAAGGCGAGCAGTACTTC.

This clonotype was counted many times. The rearrangement joins TRBV12-3 or TRBV12-4 to TRBJ2-3; D is unclear. This CDR3 is built from 13 residues. Trimming took off 6 bases at V and 1 base at J, with 8 bases between the two ends. Here the CDR3 DNA reads TGTGCCAGCAGGGGCCTTCGCACAGATACGCAGTATTTT. Protein: CASRGLRTDTQYF.

This chain connects TRBV5-1 to TRBJ1-2; weak D call: TRBD1 (5 bases). Germline V gene lookup returns CDR1 SGHRS and CDR2 YFSETQ. V lost 4 bases, J lost 2 bases, and 15 bases lay in between. This CDR3 spans 15 amino acids. In DNA form, the CDR3 reads TGCGCCAGCAGCCCGGGGGGGTTGAAGAACTATGGCTACACCTTC. It is translated as CASSPGGLKNYGYTF.

The chain employs TRBV9 and TRBJ2-5; 11 bases are shared with TRBD2. V was pared by 0 bases and J by 5 bases, with 9 bases of the junction left unmatched. The CDR3 consists of 17 residues. Germline V gene sequence: CDR1 SGDLS, CDR2 YYNGEE. CDR3 protein: CASSVAISGGAYETQYF. As DNA, the CDR3 is TGTGCCAGCAGCGTAGCAATTAGCGGGGGGGCCTATGAGACCCAGTACTTC.

This clonotype was picked up many times. V usage is TRBV15 and J usage is TRBJ2-5; 9 bases are shared with TRBD1. The V segment lost 1 base and the J segment 4 bases; nucleotides outside the gene matches: 4. The CDR3 length is 15 residues. Germline lookup yields CDR1 LNHNV and CDR2 YYDKDF (reference sequence). CDR3 protein: CATSRVGTGRETQYF. CDR3 in DNA: TGTGCCACCAGCAGAGTCGGGACAGGGCGAGAGACCCAGTACTTC.

This clonotype was seen a handful of times. The CDR3 bases are TGCAGCGTTGGCACAGGGTTAGGATCCTACGAGCAGTACTTC. This encodes CSVGTGLGSYEQYF. J is TRBJ2-7 and V is TRBV29-1; D is perhaps TRBD1 (6 bases). This CDR3 region has 14 residues. The germline V gene has CDR1 SQVTM and CDR2 ANQGSEA. The V gene lost 4 bases and the J gene lost 1 base, with 14 bases spanning the gap.

This clonotype has a handful of counts. The chain has TRBV27 and TRBJ2-7; 12 bases agree with TRBD2. The ends lost 5 bases at V and 13 bases at J; junction bases unmatched: 12. Germline loops: CDR1 MNHEY, CDR2 SMNVEV (reference sequence). This CDR3 has 14 amino acids. The CDR3 bases are TGTGCCAGCAGTCCAACCAGACTAGCGGGAGAGTCATACTTC. The encoded protein is CASSPTRLAGESYF.

The J gene is TRBJ1-1, the V gene TRBV5-1; 7 nucleotides agree with TRBD1. V lost 1 base to trimming and J lost 6 bases; unmatched junction nucleotides: 6. Germline V gene lookup returns CDR1 SGHRS and CDR2 YFSETQ. The CDR3 has 14 residues. The CDR3 coding sequence is TGCGCCAGCAGCTTGCCGGGACAGAGCGCTGAAGCTTTCTTT. The encoded protein is CASSLPGQSAEAFF.

This clonotype showed up just a few times. The V call is TRBV12-3 or TRBV12-4, the J call TRBJ2-5, with TRBD2 matching over 7 bases. Germline trimming cut 4 bases from V and 5 bases from J; bases unmatched to any gene: 10. The CDR3 totals 15 residues. CDR3 in amino acids: CASSSIQLAKETQYF. CDR3 coding DNA: TGTGCCAGCAGTTCCATCCAACTAGCGAAGGAGACCCAGTACTTC.

J is TRBJ1-2 and V is TRBV6-2 or TRBV6-3; 8 bases align to TRBD1. This CDR3 region has 13 residues. V trimming: 5 bases; J trimming: 7 bases; junction bases outside the gene matches: 6. Germline CDR1 is MNHEY and CDR2 is SVGEGT. The CDR3 loop reads CASSLQGARGYTF. CDR3 nucleotides: TGTGCCAGCAGTCTTCAGGGGGCGCGTGGCTACACCTTC.